This TCR beta chain came from a study of vaccination effects on CD4 cells after COVID-19. Details on this clone: Its antigen is currently unknown.

Libraries were prepared by immunoSEQ multiplex PCR; TCRdb keeps only in-frame clonotypes and omits some of them. The sample records tens of thousands of clones, around 81% being singletons. Antigen-specific CD4+ T cells were first expanded with viral peptide pools by the ViraFEST assay and only then sequenced. It was after approximately 11 days of culture that CD4+ T cells were isolated. People in the vaccine group had not been infected with SARS-CoV-2 before, and their nucleocapsid antibodies were negative. Roughly 1.8 million PBMC per well received 10 IU/ml IL-2 and 9.5 to 10 ug/ml peptides in culture. From germline, CDR1 is KGHSH and CDR2 LQKENI. CDR3 length: 16 residues. The V and J ends lost 3 bases and 2 bases, in that order; junction bases with no gene match: 7.

Sequences were derived from CD4+ T cells from PBMCs cultured with SARS-CoV-2 spike peptides, sampled before COVID-19 vaccination. This TCR was recovered from a human donor who received a COVID-19 vaccine. The chain joins TRBV18 to TRBJ1-2; 9 bases are shared with TRBD1. CDR3 nucleotide sequence: TGTGCCAGCTCACCGCTGGACAGGGGTTTCAACTATGGCTACACCTTC. Its protein is CASSPLDRGFNYGYTF. The entire variable domain, with the rest obtained from reference TRBV18 and TRBJ1-2, is as follows: NAGVMQNPRHLVRRRGQEARLRCSPMKGHSHVYWYRQLPEEGLKFMVYLQKENIIDESGMPKERFSAEFPKEGPSILRIQQVVRGDSAAYFCASSPLDRGFNYGYTFGSGTRLTVV.